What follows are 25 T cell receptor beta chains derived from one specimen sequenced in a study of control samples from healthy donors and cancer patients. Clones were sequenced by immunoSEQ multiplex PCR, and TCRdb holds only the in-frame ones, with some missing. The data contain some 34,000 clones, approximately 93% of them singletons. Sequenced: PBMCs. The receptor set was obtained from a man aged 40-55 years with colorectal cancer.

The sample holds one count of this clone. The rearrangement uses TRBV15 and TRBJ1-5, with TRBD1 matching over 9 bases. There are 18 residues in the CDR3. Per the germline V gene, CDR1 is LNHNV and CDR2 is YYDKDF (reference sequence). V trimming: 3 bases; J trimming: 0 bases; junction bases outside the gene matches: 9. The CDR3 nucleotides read TGTGCCACCAGCAGCTGGACAGGGGTAACGTATAGCAATCAGCCCCAGCATTTT. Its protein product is CATSSWTGVTYSNQPQHF.

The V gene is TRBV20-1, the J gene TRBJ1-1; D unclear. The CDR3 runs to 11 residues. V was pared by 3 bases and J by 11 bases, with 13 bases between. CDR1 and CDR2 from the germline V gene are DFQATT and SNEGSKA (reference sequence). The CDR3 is CSARVSSAAFF. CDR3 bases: TGCAGTGCTAGGGTCTCAAGCGCTGCTTTCTTT.

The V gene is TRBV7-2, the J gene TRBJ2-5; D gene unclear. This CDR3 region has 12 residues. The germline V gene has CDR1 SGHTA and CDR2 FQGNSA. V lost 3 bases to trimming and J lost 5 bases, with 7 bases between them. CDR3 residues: CASSFRGETQYF. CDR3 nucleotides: TGTGCCAGCAGCTTTCGTGGGGAGACCCAGTACTTC.

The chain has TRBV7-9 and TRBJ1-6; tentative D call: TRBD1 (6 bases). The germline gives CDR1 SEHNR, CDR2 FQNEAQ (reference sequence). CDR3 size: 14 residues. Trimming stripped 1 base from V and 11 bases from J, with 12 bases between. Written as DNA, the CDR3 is TGTGCCAGCAGCTTAGATTCGGGGGGCACACCCCTCCACTTT. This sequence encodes CASSLDSGGTPLHF.

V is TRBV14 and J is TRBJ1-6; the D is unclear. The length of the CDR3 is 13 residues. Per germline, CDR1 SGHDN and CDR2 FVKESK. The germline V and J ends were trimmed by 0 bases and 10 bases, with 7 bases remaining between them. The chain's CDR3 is CASSQDRASPLHF. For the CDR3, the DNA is TGTGCCAGCAGCCAAGATCGGGCGTCACCCCTCCACTTT.

The CDR3 protein is CASRTTSGGAYEQYF. DNA of the CDR3: TGTGCCAGTAGAACCACTAGCGGGGGGGCCTACGAGCAGTACTTC. J is TRBJ2-7 and V is TRBV3-1 (or the pseudogene TRBV3-2); 13 bases match TRBD2. Germline CDR1 reads LGHDT; CDR2 reads YNNKEL (reference sequence). V trimming: 9 bases; J trimming: 2 bases; junction bases outside the gene matches: 7. The CDR3 length is 15 residues.

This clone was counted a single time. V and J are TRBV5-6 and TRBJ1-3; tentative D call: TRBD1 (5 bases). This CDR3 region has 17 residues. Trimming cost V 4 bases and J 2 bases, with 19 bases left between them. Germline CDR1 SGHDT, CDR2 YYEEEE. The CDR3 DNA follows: TGTGCCAGCAGCCGGAATCCGGGGGGATCAACTGGAAACACCATATATTTT. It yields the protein CASSRNPGGSTGNTIYF.

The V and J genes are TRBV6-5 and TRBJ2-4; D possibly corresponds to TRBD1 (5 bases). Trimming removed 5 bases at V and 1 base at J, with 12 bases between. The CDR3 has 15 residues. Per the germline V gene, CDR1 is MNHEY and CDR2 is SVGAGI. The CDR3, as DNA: TGTGCCAGCAGTAAGGGGAATTCGGCCAAAAACATTCAGTACTTC. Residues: CASSKGNSAKNIQYF.

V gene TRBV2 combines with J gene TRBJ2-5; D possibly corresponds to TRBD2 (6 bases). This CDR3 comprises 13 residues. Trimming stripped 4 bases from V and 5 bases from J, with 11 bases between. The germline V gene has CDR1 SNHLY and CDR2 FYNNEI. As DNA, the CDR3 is TGTGCCAGCAGTGTTGAGGGGAGGGAGACCCAGTACTTC. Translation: CASSVEGRETQYF.

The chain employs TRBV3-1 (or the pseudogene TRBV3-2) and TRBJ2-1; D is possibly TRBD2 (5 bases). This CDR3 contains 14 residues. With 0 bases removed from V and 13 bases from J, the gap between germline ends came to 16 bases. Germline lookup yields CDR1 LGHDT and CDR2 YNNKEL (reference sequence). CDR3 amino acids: CASSQERRRGIQFF. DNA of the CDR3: TGTGCCAGCAGCCAAGAGAGAAGACGAGGGATTCAGTTCTTC.

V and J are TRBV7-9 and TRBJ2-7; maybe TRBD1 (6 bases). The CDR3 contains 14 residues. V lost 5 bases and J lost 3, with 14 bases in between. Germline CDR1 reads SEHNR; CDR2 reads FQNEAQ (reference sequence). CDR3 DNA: TGTGCCAGCAGCCCAAGTCCAGGGGTCTACGAGCAGTACTTC. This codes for CASSPSPGVYEQYF.

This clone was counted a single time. The CDR3 here is CAWRYYRGQSTDTQYF. The CDR3 nucleotides are TGTGCCTGGAGATATTACCGGGGCCAAAGCACAGATACGCAGTATTTT. The chain employs TRBV30 and TRBJ2-3, with D possibly being TRBD1 or TRBD2 (5 bases each). Trimming took 3 bases from V and 0 from J, leaving 16 bases between them. The CDR3 totals 16 residues. From germline, CDR1 is GTSNPN and CDR2 SVGIG (reference sequence).

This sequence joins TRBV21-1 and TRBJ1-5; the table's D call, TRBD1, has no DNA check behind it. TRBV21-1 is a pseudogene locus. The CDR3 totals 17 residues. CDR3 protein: CASTVQGAFSSNQPQHF. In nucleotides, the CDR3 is TGTGCCAGCACCGTCCAGGGGGCTTTTTCTAGCAATCAGCCCCAGCATTTT.

CDR3 amino acids: CASSFGTGPGELFF. The CDR3 DNA sequence: TGTGCCAGCAGCTTTGGGACAGGGCCCGGGGAGCTGTTTTTT. The rearrangement links TRBV7-3 to TRBJ2-2, with 9 bases identical to TRBD1. The CDR3 is 14 residues long. The J segment lost 6 bases and the V segment lost 3 bases, leaving 2 bases of the junction unmatched. Per the germline V gene, CDR1 is SGHTA and CDR2 is FQGTGA.

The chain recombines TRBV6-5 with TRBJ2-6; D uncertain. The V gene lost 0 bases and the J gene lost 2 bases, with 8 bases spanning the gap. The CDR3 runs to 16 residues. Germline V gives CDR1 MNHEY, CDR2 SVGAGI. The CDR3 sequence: CASSYSSEPGANVLTF. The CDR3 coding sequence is TGTGCCAGCAGTTACTCCAGCGAGCCTGGGGCCAACGTCCTGACTTTC.

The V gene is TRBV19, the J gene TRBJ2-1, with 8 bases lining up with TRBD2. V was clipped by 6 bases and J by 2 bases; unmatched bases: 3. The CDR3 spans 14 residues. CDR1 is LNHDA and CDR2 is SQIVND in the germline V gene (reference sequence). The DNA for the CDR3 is TGTGCCAGTAGCCCCGGGGGGGCCTACAATGAGCAGTTCTTC. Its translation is CASSPGGAYNEQFF.

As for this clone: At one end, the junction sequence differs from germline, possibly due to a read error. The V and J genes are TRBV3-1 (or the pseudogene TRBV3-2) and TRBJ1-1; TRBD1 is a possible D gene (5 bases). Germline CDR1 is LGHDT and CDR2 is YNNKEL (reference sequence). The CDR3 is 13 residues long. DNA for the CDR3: TGTGCCAGCAGCCAAGAAAAGGGCAGGGTCGGTCTCTTT. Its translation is CASSQEKGRVGLF.

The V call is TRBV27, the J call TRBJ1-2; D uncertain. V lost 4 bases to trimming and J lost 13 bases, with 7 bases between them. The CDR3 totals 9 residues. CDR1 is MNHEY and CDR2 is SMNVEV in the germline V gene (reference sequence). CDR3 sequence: CASSSPATF. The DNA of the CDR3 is TGTGCCAGCAGTTCCCCTGCCACCTTC.

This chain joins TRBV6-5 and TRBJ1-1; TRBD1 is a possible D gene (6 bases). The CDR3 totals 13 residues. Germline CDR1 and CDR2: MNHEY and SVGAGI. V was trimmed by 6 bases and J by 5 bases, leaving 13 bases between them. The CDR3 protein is CASSLGAGTEAFF. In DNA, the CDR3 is TGTGCCAGCAGCTTGGGGGCTGGGACTGAAGCTTTCTTT.

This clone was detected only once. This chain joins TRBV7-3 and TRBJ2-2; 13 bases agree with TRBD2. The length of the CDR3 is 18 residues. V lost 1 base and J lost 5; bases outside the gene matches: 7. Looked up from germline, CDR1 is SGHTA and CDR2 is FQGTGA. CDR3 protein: CASSLKRLAGGGTGELFF. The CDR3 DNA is TGTGCCAGCAGCTTAAAGAGACTAGCGGGGGGAGGGACCGGGGAGCTGTTTTTT.

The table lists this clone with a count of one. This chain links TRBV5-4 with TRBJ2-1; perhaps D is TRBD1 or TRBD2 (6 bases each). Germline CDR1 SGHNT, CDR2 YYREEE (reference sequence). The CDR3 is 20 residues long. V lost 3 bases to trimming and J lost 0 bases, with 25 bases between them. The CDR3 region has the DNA TGTGCCAGCAGCTCTCCCCAGGGGAGGTCCGGAGGACTCTCCTACAATGAGCAGTTCTTC. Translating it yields CASSSPQGRSGGLSYNEQFF. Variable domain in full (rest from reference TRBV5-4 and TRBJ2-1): ETGVTQSPTHLIKTRGQQVTLRCSSQSGHNTVSWYQQALGQGPQFIFQYYREEENGRGNFPPRFSGLQFPNYSSELNVNALELDDSALYLCASSSPQGRSGGLSYNEQFFGPGTRLTVL.

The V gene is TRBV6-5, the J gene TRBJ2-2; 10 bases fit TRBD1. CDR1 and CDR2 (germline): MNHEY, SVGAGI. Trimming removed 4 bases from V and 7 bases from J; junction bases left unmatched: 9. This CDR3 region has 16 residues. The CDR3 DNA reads TGTGCCAGCAGTTCGCCGACAGGGGGCACAATCGGGGAGCTGTTTTTT. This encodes CASSSPTGGTIGELFF.

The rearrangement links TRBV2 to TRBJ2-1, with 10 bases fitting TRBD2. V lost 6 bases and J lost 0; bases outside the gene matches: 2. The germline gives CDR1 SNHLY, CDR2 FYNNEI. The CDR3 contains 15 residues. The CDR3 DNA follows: TGTGCCAGCAGACTAGCGGGGAGCTCCTACAATGAGCAGTTCTTC. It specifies CASRLAGSSYNEQFF. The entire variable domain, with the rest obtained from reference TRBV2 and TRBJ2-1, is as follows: EPEVTQTPSHQVTQMGQEVILRCVPISNHLYFYWYRQILGQKVEFLVSFYNNEISEKSEIFDDQFSVERPDGSNFTLKIRSTKLEDSAMYFCASRLAGSSYNEQFFGPGTRLTVL.

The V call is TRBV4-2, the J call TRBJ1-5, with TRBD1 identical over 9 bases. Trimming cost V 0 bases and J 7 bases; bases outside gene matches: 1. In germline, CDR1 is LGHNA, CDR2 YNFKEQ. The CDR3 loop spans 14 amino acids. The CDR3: CASSQDTGGQPQHF. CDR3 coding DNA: TGTGCCAGCAGCCAAGATACAGGGGGCCAGCCCCAGCATTTT.

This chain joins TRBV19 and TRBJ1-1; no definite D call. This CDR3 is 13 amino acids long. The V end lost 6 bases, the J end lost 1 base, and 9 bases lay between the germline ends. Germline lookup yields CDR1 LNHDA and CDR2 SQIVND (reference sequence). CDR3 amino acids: CASRPQPNTEAFF. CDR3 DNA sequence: TGTGCCAGTAGACCACAGCCGAACACTGAAGCTTTCTTT.